Listed below are T cell receptor beta chains from one sample, sequenced in a study of blood T cell repertoires in COVID-19. TCRdb's copy holds only in-frame clones and misses some; the assay was immunoSEQ multiplex PCR. This sample has about 210,000 clones, with roughly 80% found just once. Sequencing was done on a sample of peripheral blood. All receptors come from a woman aged 60-70 years with COVID-19, enrolled during active disease. Both conserved end residues are part of each CDR3. Fields, in order: D gene, clone size, V gene, J gene, CDR3 length, CDR3 protein, CDR3 DNA. A D gene is named only where the DNA matches it firmly. The size entry is marked missing in some rows and otherwise reads once, few, many or a size class.

-	-	TRBV30	TRBJ1-1	12	CAWSVEITEAFF	TGTGCCTGGAGTGTAGAGATCACTGAAGCTTTCTTT
-	-	TRBV24-1	TRBJ1-1	13	CATSDPPSVEAFF	TGTGCCACCAGTGACCCCCCTTCGGTGGAAGCTTTCTTT
-	-	TRBV5-1	TRBJ1-2	14	CASSPEGTSGGYTF	TGCGCCAGCAGCCCGGAAGGGACTTCAGGTGGCTACACCTTC
TRBD2	-	TRBV29-1	TRBJ2-1	17	CSVGGEKGGQETREQFF	TGCAGCGTTGGGGGAGAAAAGGGAGGGCAGGAAACACGCGAGCAGTTCTTC
TRBD2	-	TRBV5-1	TRBJ2-6	15	CASSLSGAGANVLTF	TGCGCCAGCAGCCTTAGCGGGGCTGGGGCCAACGTCCTGACTTTC
TRBD2	-	TRBV24-1	TRBJ2-5	16	CATSDLTSGAQETQYF	TGTGCCACCAGTGATCTGACTAGCGGGGCCCAAGAGACCCAGTACTTC
-	-	TRBV12-3/TRBV12-4	TRBJ1-1	13	CASSLGPNTEAFF	TGTGCCAGCAGTTTGGGCCCGAACACTGAAGCTTTCTTT
-	once	TRBV5-1	TRBJ2-6	15	CASSLAVSGANVLTF	TGCGCCAGCAGCTTGGCCGTCTCTGGGGCCAACGTCCTGACTTTC
TRBD2	-	TRBV4-1	TRBJ2-1	15	CASSQPSSGANEQFF	TGCGCCAGCAGCCAACCCTCTAGCGGGGCGAATGAGCAGTTCTTC
-	-	TRBV25-1	TRBJ1-5	13	CASSGRDNQPQHF	TGTGCCAGCAGTGGGAGGGACAATCAGCCCCAGCATTTT
-	-	TRBV3-1/TRBV3-2	TRBJ2-3	16	CASSLIASQNTDTQYF	TGTGCCAGCAGCCTCATAGCTAGCCAAAACACAGATACGCAGTATTTT
-	once	TRBV3-1/TRBV3-2	TRBJ2-1	15	CASSQGGRRFGEQFF	TGTGCCAGCAGCCAAGGAGGACGGAGGTTCGGTGAGCAGTTCTTC
-	-	TRBV5-1	TRBJ2-3	14	CASSLRDNTDTQYF	TGCGCCAGCAGCCTCAGGGATAACACAGATACGCAGTATTTT
-	once	TRBV6-5	TRBJ1-1	13	CASSYGQNTEAFF	TGTGCCAGCAGTTATGGCCAGAACACTGAAGCTTTCTTT
-	-	TRBV9	TRBJ2-5	14	CASSAKQGFAAQYF	TGTGCCAGCAGCGCAAAACAGGGTTTTGCGGCCCAGTACTTC
-	-	TRBV6-5	TRBJ1-5	11	CATDSSKPQHF	TGTGCCACCGACAGTTCAAAGCCCCAGCATTTT
-	-	TRBV11-3	TRBJ2-3	18	CASSLSSWGGAGTDTQYF	TGTGCCAGCAGCCTATCCTCATGGGGGGGCGCAGGCACAGATACGCAGTATTTT
-	-	TRBV19	TRBJ1-2	14	CASSIDRSADGYTF	TGTGCCAGTAGTATAGATCGGTCTGCCGATGGCTACACCTTC
-	-	TRBV28	TRBJ1-6	15	CASTTGGGRNSPLHF	TGTGCCAGCACCACGGGGGGCGGCAGAAATTCACCCCTCCACTTT
TRBD1	-	TRBV11-3	TRBJ2-5	16	CASSSGRTGRKETQYF	TGTGCCAGCAGCTCTGGGCGGACAGGGCGAAAAGAGACCCAGTACTTC
TRBD1	once	TRBV5-1	TRBJ1-3	15	CASSQGQGKGNTIYF	TGCGCCAGCAGCCAAGGACAGGGGAAAGGAAACACCATATATTTT
-	once	TRBV19	TRBJ2-5	14	CASSDSHQRETQYF	TGTGCCAGTAGCGATTCCCACCAGCGGGAGACCCAGTACTTC
-	once	TRBV5-6	TRBJ1-4	18	CASSAGAGQIQTSEKLFF	TGTGCCAGCAGTGCAGGGGCAGGCCAAATCCAAACCTCTGAAAAACTGTTTTTT
-	-	TRBV7-9	TRBJ2-6	17	CASSLAFTGTGANVLTF	TGTGCCAGCAGCTTAGCGTTTACAGGGACCGGGGCCAACGTCCTGACTTTC
-	-	TRBV29-1	TRBJ1-6	14	CSVRDGIGESPLHF	TGCAGCGTTCGAGATGGGATAGGGGAATCACCCCTCCACTTT
TRBD1	-	TRBV19	TRBJ1-5	16	CASSISGDRVYQPQHF	TGTGCCAGTAGTATAAGTGGGGACAGGGTTTATCAGCCCCAGCATTTT
TRBD2	many	TRBV10-1	TRBJ2-2	14	CASSDKGRAGELFF	TGCGCCAGCAGTGATAAAGGGAGGGCCGGGGAGCTGTTTTTT
TRBD1	-	TRBV2	TRBJ1-2	15	CASSPPGQGNYGYTF	TGTGCCAGCAGCCCCCCAGGACAGGGAAACTATGGCTACACCTTC
-	-	TRBV28	TRBJ2-1	11	CAGSSYNEQFF	TGTGCGGGCAGCTCCTACAATGAGCAGTTCTTC
-	-	TRBV6-5	TRBJ1-2	15	CASREGKAGNYGYTF	TGTGCCAGCAGGGAGGGGAAGGCAGGAAACTATGGCTACACCTTC
-	-	TRBV7-3	TRBJ2-1	14	CASRPGGSYNEQFF	TGTGCCTCCCGGCCGGGGGGCAGCTACAATGAGCAGTTCTTC
TRBD1	once	TRBV7-6	TRBJ1-4	16	CASRAGGGSTNEKLFF	TGTGCCAGCAGGGCAGGGGGCGGATCAACTAATGAAAAACTGTTTTTT
TRBD2	few	TRBV10-3	TRBJ2-2	15	CAISETSGNTGELFF	TGTGCCATCAGTGAAACTAGCGGGAACACCGGGGAGCTGTTTTTT
-	-	TRBV28	TRBJ1-1	15	CASSLPPHGNTEAFF	TGTGCCAGCAGTTTACCCCCCCACGGGAACACTGAAGCTTTCTTT
TRBD2	-	TRBV11-3	TRBJ2-3	19	CASSLGPPQRGGAVDTQYF	TGTGCCAGCAGCTTAGGGCCCCCACAACGCGGGGGGGCTGTAGATACGCAGTATTTT
TRBD2	-	TRBV7-8	TRBJ2-1	16	CASSLAGTSDYNEQFF	TGTGCCAGCAGCTTAGCCGGGACTAGCGATTACAATGAGCAGTTCTTC
-	-	TRBV18	TRBJ1-3	15	CASSPDTRSGNTIYF	TGTGCCAGCTCACCCGACACCCGCTCTGGAAACACCATATATTTT
TRBD1	few	TRBV4-2	TRBJ1-3	16	CASSQARTGSGNTIYF	TGTGCCAGCAGCCAAGCTCGGACAGGGAGTGGAAACACCATATATTTT
TRBD2	-	TRBV7-3	TRBJ2-1	17	CASSPTAGVATYNEQFF	TGTGCCAGCAGCCCTACGGCGGGAGTGGCCACCTACAATGAGCAGTTCTTC
TRBD2	-	TRBV27	TRBJ2-7	12	CASRGLVHEQYF	TGTGCCAGCAGGGGACTAGTCCACGAGCAGTACTTC
-	-	TRBV2	TRBJ1-2	19	CASSEYHRKRSRRVFGYTF	TGTGCCAGCAGTGAGTATCACCGGAAGAGAAGCCGGAGGGTGTTTGGCTACACCTTC
-	-	TRBV27	TRBJ1-1	15	CASSSQYRANTEAFF	TGTGCCAGCAGTTCCCAATACAGGGCGAACACTGAAGCTTTCTTT
-	-	TRBV6-2/TRBV6-3	TRBJ2-7	16	CASSYDGQDSSYEQYF	TGTGCCAGCAGTTACGACGGTCAGGACAGTTCCTACGAGCAGTACTTC
TRBD1	-	TRBV19	TRBJ1-2	15	CASSIRQTGTYGYTF	TGTGCCAGTAGTATCCGTCAGACAGGGACCTATGGCTACACCTTC